A single sample gave rise to the 16 T cell receptor beta chains below, sequenced in a study of neoadjuvant anti-PD-1 for oral cavity cancer (dated by TCRdb to the early 2020s). The method was the immunoSEQ multiplex PCR assay. TCRdb took this table from immuneACCESS and kept in-frame rearrangements with V and J called. Such tables lack part of the clones; where checked against another copy, unresolved V genes explain under half of the gap, and the rest is unexplained. The sample yields around 17,000 clones; about 68% were counted once. Clones ranked in the top ten supply about 2.4% of the sample. The time point label, as the study defines it: before neoadjuvant nivolumab. Sample: PBMCs, taken before nivolumab (anti-PD-1) treatment. The receptors were sampled from a person aged 35-80 years with oral cavity squamous cell carcinoma.

This clone was seen a few times. The DNA of the CDR3 is TGTGCCAGCAGCCAAGATCGGAACACCATATATTTT. Translation: CASSQDRNTIYF. This chain connects TRBV14 to TRBJ1-3, with unresolved D. Germline V gene sequence: CDR1 SGHDN, CDR2 FVKESK. This CDR3 is 12 amino acids long. V lost 0 bases to trimming and J lost 7 bases, with 4 bases between them.

J is TRBJ1-2 and V is TRBV6-5; D is possibly TRBD1 (6 bases). The CDR3 spans 13 residues. V gave up 2 bases and J gave up 7 bases, with 11 bases separating them. Germline CDR1 and CDR2: MNHEY and SVGAGI. DNA of the CDR3: TGTGCCAGCAGTTACGGGGGCAGGGCTGGCTACACCTTC. Its protein product is CASSYGGRAGYTF.

The J gene is TRBJ2-1, the V gene TRBV6-6; TRBD1 or TRBD2 may be the D gene (5 bases each). V lost 4 bases and J 7 bases, leaving 20 bases between the germline ends. The CDR3 is made up of 16 amino acids. Germline CDR1 and CDR2: MNHNY and SVGAGI (reference sequence). CDR3 nucleotide sequence: TGTGCCAGCAGTTCTCGGGGCCTAACGTATGAGAATGAGCAGTTCTTC. Translation: CASSSRGLTYENEQFF.

The CDR3 here is CASSQDWTGSYEQYF. For the CDR3, the DNA is TGCGCCAGCAGCCAAGATTGGACAGGGTCCTACGAGCAGTACTTC. The chain employs TRBV4-1 and TRBJ2-7; 8 bases line up with TRBD1. This CDR3 has 15 amino acids. V was clipped by 0 bases and J by 1 base; unmatched bases: 2. CDR1 is MGHRA, CDR2 YSYEKL, per germline.

The V and J genes are TRBV7-8 and TRBJ2-5, with 8 bases matching TRBD2. The CDR3 has 15 residues. CDR1 is SGHVS and CDR2 is FQNEAQ in the germline V gene. The V and J ends lost 11 bases and 0 bases, in that order; junction bases with no gene match: 11. CDR3 sequence (DNA): TGTGCCCTCGGTGGTCCGGGAGGGTACCAAGAGACCCAGTACTTC. Protein product: CALGGPGGYQETQYF.

The rearrangement links TRBV11-3 to TRBJ2-1, with 9 positions matching TRBD1. Germline values: CDR1 SGHNT, CDR2 YENEEA. This CDR3 comprises 15 residues. V lost 5 bases and J lost 8; bases outside the gene matches: 10. The CDR3 DNA follows: TGTGCCAGCAGCGAACCGGGACAGGGAGGACATGAGCAGTTCTTC. Its translation: CASSEPGQGGHEQFF.

The chain recombines TRBV19 with TRBJ2-5; the match to TRBD2 covers 9 bases. Per germline, CDR1 LNHDA and CDR2 SQIVND (reference sequence). V was pared by 5 bases and J by 4 bases, with 5 bases of the junction left unmatched. The CDR3 runs to 14 residues. The CDR3 loop is CASSASGGSETQYF. The CDR3 nucleotides are TGTGCCAGTAGTGCCAGCGGGGGGTCAGAGACCCAGTACTTC.

This chain uses TRBV10-3 with TRBJ1-5; 8 bases agree with TRBD1. Trimming took 3 bases from V and 4 from J; bases not matched to a gene: 5. Germline V lookup: CDR1 ENHRY, CDR2 SYGVKD. There are 15 residues in the CDR3. DNA for the CDR3: TGTGCCATCAGTGACAGGGGGCTCGGAAATCAGCCCCAGCATTTT. Protein product: CAISDRGLGNQPQHF.

This chain connects TRBV10-3 to TRBJ1-5, with D perhaps matching TRBD1 (6 bases). Germline-derived CDR1 and CDR2 are ENHRY and SYGVKD. The CDR3 length is 14 residues. V dropped 2 bases and J dropped 3 bases, with 8 bases sitting between them. CDR3 in DNA: TGTGCCATCAGTGAGGACAGGAACAATCAGCCCCAGCATTTT. Protein sequence: CAISEDRNNQPQHF.

The chain recombines TRBV6-1 with TRBJ2-2; D gene unclear. The CDR3 has 13 amino acids. Looked up from germline, CDR1 is MNHNS and CDR2 is SASEGT. The ends were cut back, 6 bases at V and 7 bases at J, with 12 bases in the middle. The CDR3 bases are TGTGCCAGCAGCCAACCTAGAATCGGGGAGCTGTTTTTT. Its protein is CASSQPRIGELFF.

The chain carries TRBV11-2 and TRBJ1-2; D not resolved. CDR1 and CDR2 (germline): SGHAT, FQNNGV. This CDR3 comprises 13 residues. Trimming cost V 1 base and J 2 bases, with 5 bases left between them. CDR3 in amino acids: CASSLGQNYGYTF. In DNA form, the CDR3 reads TGTGCCAGCAGCTTAGGACAAAACTATGGCTACACCTTC.

The chain couples TRBV15 to TRBJ2-3; 9 nucleotides line up with TRBD2. In germline, CDR1 is LNHNV, CDR2 YYDKDF (reference sequence). Trimming took 0 bases from V and 3 from J; bases not matched to a gene: 4. This CDR3 region has 16 residues. CDR3 amino acids: CATSRDFLAGTDTQYF. In DNA form, the CDR3 reads TGTGCCACCAGCAGAGATTTCCTAGCGGGAACAGATACGCAGTATTTT.

The chain joins TRBV10-3 to TRBJ2-2; 7 nucleotides match TRBD1. V dropped 5 bases and J dropped 4; count of bases not matched to a gene: 10. This CDR3 region has 16 residues. Germline V lookup: CDR1 ENHRY, CDR2 SYGVKD. CDR3 sequence reads: CAISLLGTASTGELFF. In DNA form, the CDR3 reads TGTGCCATCAGTCTCCTCGGGACAGCAAGCACCGGGGAGCTGTTTTTT.

The genes are TRBV7-3 and TRBJ2-6; TRBD1 is a possible D gene (5 bases). The CDR3 consists of 18 residues. CDR1 and CDR2 (germline): SGHTA, FQGTGA. V lost 2 bases and J lost 0, with 14 bases in between. For the CDR3, the DNA is TGTGCCAGCAGCTTACGAGGCCAAGGGGACTCTGGGGCCAACGTCCTGACTTTC. Translated, it gives CASSLRGQGDSGANVLTF.

This clone came up a few times. The gene calls are TRBV28 and TRBJ1-2; 8 nucleotides match TRBD1. J lost 0 bases, V lost 5 bases, and 2 bases had no gene match. The length of the CDR3 is 14 residues. The V gene's germline CDR1 is MDHEN and CDR2 SYDVKM. In DNA form, the CDR3 reads TGTGCCAGCAGTGGACAGGGAGCTAACTATGGCTACACCTTC. Translated: CASSGQGANYGYTF.

On this clone: The DNA is omitted, as the CDR3 cannot be located on it reliably, and the CDR3 follows TCRdb's listing. The chain employs TRBV10-3 and TRBJ2-2; TRBD2, the table's D call, lacks a check against the DNA. The CDR3 extends over 15 residues, inclusive of both ends. CDR1 and CDR2 from the germline V gene are ENHRY and SYGVKD. This CDR3 reads CASVPSGLNTGELFF.